The 22 T cell receptor beta chains below come from one sample, sequenced in a study of shared clonotypes between healthy human individuals. Repertoires were generated with immunoSEQ multiplex PCR, while TCRdb's copy carries only in-frame clones and drops some. Among over a million clones listed, over 95% were seen once. Sequenced material: naive CD4+ T cells sorted from blood. The subset is: CD45RA+ positively selected. The receptors originated from a young man in good health.

Note on this clone: The sample has other DNA sequences that encode this CDR3 too. The chain employs TRBV5-1 and TRBJ2-7, with 8 bases lining up with TRBD2. CDR1 SGHRS and CDR2 YFSETQ come from the germline V gene. With V trimmed by 4 bases and J by 0 bases, 3 bases remained unmatched. This CDR3 comprises 14 residues. The CDR3 protein is CASSLSGTSYEQYF. In DNA form, the CDR3 reads TGCGCCAGCAGCCTTAGCGGGACCTCCTACGAGCAGTACTTC.

The J gene is TRBJ1-1, the V gene TRBV4-3; D not resolved. V lost 0 bases, J lost 2 bases, and 7 bases lay in between. CDR1 LGHNA and CDR2 YSLEER come from the germline V gene. The CDR3 is 14 residues long. This CDR3 reads CASSQDRINTEAFF. In DNA, the CDR3 is TGCGCCAGCAGCCAAGACAGGATAAACACTGAAGCTTTCTTT.

On this clone: This CDR3 is also generated by other DNA sequences in the sample. The rearrangement uses TRBV7-8 and TRBJ1-4; 9 bases match TRBD1. CDR3 length: 15 amino acids. Per germline, CDR1 SGHVS and CDR2 FQNEAQ. Losses at the gene ends were 3 bases for V and 5 bases for J; bases not matched to a gene: 4. The CDR3 DNA reads TGTGCCAGCAGCTTGGGACAGGGCTTAAATGAAAAACTGTTTTTT. It is translated as CASSLGQGLNEKLFF.

This clone was seen only once. This chain connects TRBV7-2 to TRBJ2-2; TRBD2 agrees at 10 bases. V trimming: 3 bases; J trimming: 4 bases; junction bases outside the gene matches: 8. The CDR3 is made up of 17 amino acids. Germline V gene data show CDR1 as SGHTA and CDR2 as FQGNSA. CDR3 sequence: CASSFLAGVSGTGELFF. DNA for the CDR3: TGTGCCAGCAGCTTTCTAGCGGGAGTGTCGGGCACCGGGGAGCTGTTTTTT.

V is TRBV28 and J is TRBJ2-3; 9 bases agree with TRBD2. This CDR3 has 15 amino acids. The V segment lost 6 bases and the J segment 3 bases; nucleotides outside the gene matches: 7. The germline V gene encodes CDR1 MDHEN and CDR2 SYDVKM. CDR3 DNA sequence: TGTGCCAGCAGAGGAGGAGCGGGAGGAACAGATACGCAGTATTTT. Protein product: CASRGGAGGTDTQYF.

The chain uses TRBV29-1 and TRBJ1-2; D remains unclear. V lost 6 bases and J 2 bases, leaving 10 bases between the germline ends. From germline, CDR1 is SQVTM and CDR2 ANQGSEA. CDR3 size: 12 residues. CDR3 sequence (DNA): TGCAGCGTCCACGGACGGAACTATGGCTACACCTTC. Its translation: CSVHGRNYGYTF.

Worth noting for this clone: At the DNA level, this CDR3 is encoded by other sequences in the same sample as well. The gene calls are TRBV5-6 and TRBJ2-7; 8 bases are a match to TRBD2. This CDR3 contains 13 residues. Per the germline V gene, CDR1 is SGHDT and CDR2 is YYEEEE. Trimming at V came to 1 base and at J to 3 bases, leaving 0 bases not matched to a gene. The CDR3 nucleotides are TGTGCCAGCAGCTTGACTAGCGGCTACGAGCAGTACTTC. Translation gives CASSLTSGYEQYF.

The CDR3 region has the DNA TGTGCCAGCAGAAAGACGCAGGGTGCGAACACCGGGGAGCTGTTTTTT. This gives the protein CASRKTQGANTGELFF. The chain joins TRBV2 to TRBJ2-2, with D perhaps TRBD1 (5 bases). Trimming left V 6 bases short and J 0 bases short, with 14 bases between. The germline CDR1 and CDR2 sequences are SNHLY and FYNNEI. The length of the CDR3 is 16 residues.

The V and J genes are TRBV7-9 and TRBJ2-7; the match to TRBD2 covers 8 bases. The CDR3 length is 16 residues. V was clipped by 1 base and J by 2 bases; unmatched bases: 7. CDR1 is SEHNR and CDR2 is FQNEAQ in the germline V gene (reference sequence). The CDR3 coding sequence is TGTGCCAGCAGCTTAGAAGGGGCGGGAGGAACCTACGAGCAGTACTTC. Translating it yields CASSLEGAGGTYEQYF. The variable domain in full, with the rest retrieved from reference TRBV7-9 and TRBJ2-7, is DTGVSQNPRHKITKRGQNVTFRCDPISEHNRLYWYRQTLGQGPEFLTYFQNEAQLEKSRLLSDRFSAERPKGSFSTLEIQRTEQGDSAMYLCASSLEGAGGTYEQYFGPGTRLTVT.

This chain joins TRBV19 and TRBJ2-7, with 7 bases aligning to TRBD1. V trimming: 6 bases; J trimming: 2 bases; junction bases outside the gene matches: 4. The germline V gene encodes CDR1 LNHDA and CDR2 SQIVND (reference sequence). The CDR3 runs 13 residues. The CDR3 reads CASRATGTYEQYF. In nucleotides, the CDR3 is TGTGCCAGTAGGGCGACAGGGACCTACGAGCAGTACTTC.

The chain carries TRBV7-8 and TRBJ2-1; D is unresolved. Trimming removed 5 bases from V and 4 bases from J, with 6 bases in between. The CDR3 contains 12 residues. Germline V gene sequence: CDR1 SGHVS, CDR2 FQNEAQ. The CDR3 here is CASSPGYNEQFF. The CDR3, as DNA: TGTGCCAGCAGCCCCGGGTACAATGAGCAGTTCTTC.

This clone is a singleton in its sample. J is TRBJ2-2 and V is TRBV28, with D possibly being TRBD2 (7 bases). The CDR3 covers 16 residues. Germline V gene sequence: CDR1 MDHEN, CDR2 SYDVKM. Trimming took off 6 bases at V and 3 bases at J, with 17 bases between the two ends. The CDR3 DNA follows: TGTGCCAGCAGGCCAAACAGGGAGGGTTACACCGGGGAGCTGTTTTTT. This gives the protein CASRPNREGYTGELFF.

This chain links TRBV5-6 with TRBJ2-3, with TRBD2 as a possible D gene (5 bases). Germline-derived CDR1 and CDR2 are SGHDT and YYEEEE. The germline V and J ends were trimmed by 1 base and 3 bases, with 12 bases remaining between them. This CDR3 contains 15 residues. The CDR3: CASSLIAIVTDTQYF. The CDR3 coding sequence is TGTGCCAGCAGCTTGATAGCGATAGTTACAGATACGCAGTATTTT.

The V call is TRBV28, the J call TRBJ2-7; 9 nucleotides line up with TRBD1. V trimming: 4 bases; J trimming: 2 bases; junction bases outside the gene matches: 9. CDR3 length: 16 amino acids. In germline, CDR1 is MDHEN, CDR2 SYDVKM. As DNA, the CDR3 is TGTGCCAGCAGTTCCCATGACAGGGGGGACCCCTACGAGCAGTACTTC. It encodes CASSSHDRGDPYEQYF.

The chain employs TRBV10-1 and TRBJ2-5; D call uncertain. From germline, CDR1 is WNHNN and CDR2 SYGVQD (reference sequence). The CDR3 loop spans 14 amino acids. V gave up 0 bases and J gave up 5 bases, with 10 bases separating them. The CDR3 spells CASSESLGIETQYF. The CDR3 coding sequence is TGCGCCAGCAGTGAGTCGCTGGGGATTGAGACCCAGTACTTC.

J is TRBJ2-2 and V is TRBV5-4, with D possibly matching TRBD1 (6 bases). Germline CDR1 is SGHNT and CDR2 is YYREEE (reference sequence). The germline V and J ends were trimmed by 5 bases and 1 base, with 9 bases remaining between them. This CDR3 comprises 14 residues. This CDR3 is CASRSDRNTGELFF. CDR3 bases: TGTGCCAGCAGATCGGACAGGAACACCGGGGAGCTGTTTTTT.

This sequence joins TRBV5-8 and TRBJ1-5; D possibly corresponds to TRBD1 (6 bases). Germline loops: CDR1 SGHTS, CDR2 YDEGEE. The CDR3 consists of 17 residues. Trimming removed 0 bases at V and 1 base at J, with 14 bases between. CDR3 nucleotide sequence: TGTGCCAGCAGCTTGGCTCTGGGGGCGCGAAGCAATCAGCCCCAGCATTTT. This encodes CASSLALGARSNQPQHF.

The chain carries TRBV5-5 and TRBJ2-3, with D maybe TRBD2 (5 bases). CDR1 and CDR2 (germline): SGHKS, YYEKEE (reference sequence). This CDR3 has 14 amino acids. V lost 1 base to trimming and J lost 3 bases, with 9 bases between them. In nucleotides, the CDR3 is TGTGCCAGCAGCTTGAAGCCGGGGACAGATACGCAGTATTTT. Protein: CASSLKPGTDTQYF. The full variable domain, completed using reference TRBV5-5 and TRBJ2-3, is DAGVTQSPTHLIKTRGQQVTLRCSPISGHKSVSWYQQVLGQGPQFIFQYYEKEERGRGNFPDRFSARQFPNYSSELNVNALLLGDSALYLCASSLKPGTDTQYFGPGTRLTVL.

This chain links TRBV5-1 with TRBJ2-1, with 8 bases aligning to TRBD1. The CDR3 contains 14 residues. V trimming: 5 bases; J trimming: 9 bases; junction bases outside the gene matches: 10. Germline CDR1 and CDR2: SGHRS and YFSETQ. The CDR3 region has the DNA TGCGCCAGCAGTTCAGACGCAGGGGGCGGTGAGCAGTTCTTC. Protein sequence: CASSSDAGGGEQFF. Using reference TRBV5-1 and TRBJ2-1 for the parts outside the CDR3, the full variable domain is KAGVTQTPRYLIKTRGQQVTLSCSPISGHRSVSWYQQTPGQGLQFLFEYFSETQRNKGNFPGRFSGRQFSNSRSEMNVSTLELGDSALYLCASSSDAGGGEQFFGPGTRLTVL.

This clone has just a few counts. The same CDR3 is also encoded by other DNA sequences in this sample. J is TRBJ2-1 and V is TRBV9; tentative D call: TRBD2 (6 bases). Germline V gene lookup returns CDR1 SGDLS and CDR2 YYNGEE. The CDR3 contains 13 residues. V lost 0 bases to trimming and J lost 7 bases, with 8 bases between them. The CDR3 spells CASSVGLANEQFF. CDR3 nucleotides: TGTGCCAGCAGCGTAGGGCTAGCGAATGAGCAGTTCTTC.

The chain links TRBV7-2 to TRBJ2-1, with 13 bases matching TRBD2. In germline, CDR1 is SGHTA, CDR2 FQGNSA. This CDR3 is built from 17 residues. The ends lost 11 bases at V and 1 base at J; junction bases unmatched: 11. The CDR3 coding sequence is TGTGCCGTCCGGACTAGCGGGAGAAATGGGTCCTACAATGAGCAGTTCTTC. Protein product: CAVRTSGRNGSYNEQFF.

V gene TRBV5-8 combines with J gene TRBJ2-4; TRBD2 aligns across 11 bases. The J segment lost 15 bases and the V segment lost 4 bases, leaving 18 bases of the junction unmatched. The CDR3 covers 16 residues. Germline V gene lookup returns CDR1 SGHTS and CDR2 YDEGEE. The CDR3 DNA reads TGTGCCAGCAGCCCAAGAGACGGGACTAGCGGTTTATCCTTGTACTTC. Translation gives CASSPRDGTSGLSLYF.